This T cell receptor beta chain was obtained from a study of T cell responses to AZD1222 COVID-19 vaccine. Trimming shortened V by 6 bases and J by 9 bases, and 11 bases separated the two germline ends. The length of the CDR3 is 12 residues. Whole-study results and caveats: Per reports, nearly half of all spike-specific TCRs target regions that are unmutated in variants. The peak T cell response came first, and repertoires were sampled only after it. Breadth and depth of Spike-specific TCRs rose after two AZD1222 doses.

Comments on this clone: No antigen is known for it.

Assay used: immunoSEQ multiplex PCR; TCRdb lists only in-frame clones, some missing. The table records some 130,000 clones, around 90% of them present only once. The starting material was peripheral blood, obtained on day 0 of AZD1222 vaccination. The V call is TRBV12-3 or TRBV12-4, the J call TRBJ2-2; weak D call: TRBD1 (5 bases). This receptor was obtained from an adult in good health. Here the CDR3 reads CASSPRVWELFF. The DNA for the CDR3 is TGTGCCAGCAGCCCCAGGGTCTGGGAGCTGTTTTTT.